This T cell receptor (beta chain) was recorded in a study of blood T cell repertoires in COVID-19. Turning to the study itself: The origin of the acute and convalescent COVID-19 samples was the United States, Italy and Spain. Nucleic acid was either cDNA or gDNA, and it came from T cells, B-cell-depleted T cells, or PBMCs.

Study processing details: Reference gene primer amplification gave estimated nucleated cell counts. Clones were sequenced by immunoSEQ multiplex PCR, and TCRdb holds only the in-frame ones, with some missing. V, J and clone size are those of that table, while D and trimming were read from the DNA. The sample contains some 14,000 clones, less than 90% of which appear only once. Deletions cut 4 bases from V and 0 bases from J, with 13 bases between. The CDR3 totals 16 residues. Germline V gene data show CDR1 as SGHAT and CDR2 as FQNNGV. The gene calls are TRBV11-2 and TRBJ2-1; maybe TRBD2 (5 bases). Sequenced sample: peripheral blood. This clonotype was sampled from a human donor in a cohort sampled during active COVID-19. The CDR3 DNA reads as TGTGCCAGCAGCTCCCTGCGGGTTCCCTCCTACAATGAGCAGTTCTTC. This encodes CASSSLRVPSYNEQFF.